This TCR beta chain was identified in a study of blood T cells in healthy people across ages. Study-wide results and limits: Relative to aged donors, long-lived donors carried more naive CD4+ cells and displayed higher diversity.

Sample-barcoded 5' priming and a J-beta primer mix drove a second PCR of roughly 6 to 12 cycles. Each cDNA was tagged by a template-switch adaptor containing 12 random nucleotides. Researchers report that each sample yielded at least 3 million CDR3-containing paired-end reads. TCRdb fed the 5' RACE reads into MiXCR, producing one record per CDR3 protein. Of approximately 1.5 million distinct CDR3 sequences in the sample, roughly 32% are singletons; the top ten hold approximately 11%. Germline V gene data show CDR1 as DFQATT and CDR2 as SNEGSKA (reference sequence). This CDR3 spans 13 amino acids. V lost 3 bases, J lost 9 bases, and 15 bases lay in between. This clonotype was observed a handful of times. Its target is unknown.

Sequenced: blood. The V call is TRBV20-1, the J call TRBJ1-5, with D hard to call. This clonotype was sampled from a woman aged 25 to 39 in good health. CDR3 DNA sequence: TGCAGTGCTAGGGTCGTGCCCCTGGGGCCCCAGCATTTT. Its protein is CSARVVPLGPQHF.